This record looks at one TCR beta chain sequence and its context. A J-beta primer mix and a sample-barcoded 5' primer were used in a second PCR of about 7 to 12 cycles. A single record per CDR3 protein comes from TCRdb applying MiXCR to the 5' RACE reads. Of about 1,400,000 distinct CDR3 sequences in the sample, approximately 63% were seen once. These data come from a study of blood T cells in healthy people across ages. Input material: blood. The receptor comes from a man aged 18-30 years in good health.

In nucleotides, the CDR3 is TGTGCCAGCAGGACTAGCGGAGGGGGCAATGAGCAGTTCTTC. It is translated as CASRTSGGGNEQFF. The V call is TRBV12-3 or TRBV12-4, the J call TRBJ2-1; 9 nucleotides agree with TRBD2. V lost 6 bases to trimming and J lost 6 bases; unmatched junction nucleotides: 6. CDR3 length equals 14 residues.